The clone carrying this T cell receptor (beta chain) occurred a few times. Antigen specificity is unknown. TCRbeta library preparation incorporated unique molecular identifiers. One entry per CDR3 protein results from TCRdb running MiXCR on the PCR reads. There are approximately 220,000 distinct CDR3 sequences in the sample; more than 15% occur only once, and roughly two fifths lies in the top ten. The record originates from a study of T-cell reconstitution after alpha-beta-depleted transplantation in children. Study results and caveats: Certain patients had high TCRbeta diversity at day 60, and it came from recipient T cells and thymic progenitors that survived. The main origin of T-cell counts and diversity one year after transplant was newly produced T cells. Two months or so post-transplant, alpha-beta T cells reportedly derived from several hundred expanded graft clones.

V shed 5 bases, J shed 2 bases, and the junction held 6 bases outside the gene matches. Germline CDR1 SQVTM, CDR2 ANQGSEA. The CDR3 spans 14 residues. The receptor comes from a male patient aged 2 to 9 who had a stem cell transplant for acute lymphoblastic leukemia, so the T cells may come from the graft donor. The specimen comprised PBMCs, mostly from graft donor cells, sampled 360 days after TCRalphabeta/CD19-depleted stem cell transplant. The chain couples TRBV29-1 to TRBJ2-7; 10 bases agree with TRBD2. The DNA for the CDR3 is TGCAGCGTTTACCTAGCGGGAGATACCTACGAGCAGTACTTC. Translated: CSVYLAGDTYEQYF.